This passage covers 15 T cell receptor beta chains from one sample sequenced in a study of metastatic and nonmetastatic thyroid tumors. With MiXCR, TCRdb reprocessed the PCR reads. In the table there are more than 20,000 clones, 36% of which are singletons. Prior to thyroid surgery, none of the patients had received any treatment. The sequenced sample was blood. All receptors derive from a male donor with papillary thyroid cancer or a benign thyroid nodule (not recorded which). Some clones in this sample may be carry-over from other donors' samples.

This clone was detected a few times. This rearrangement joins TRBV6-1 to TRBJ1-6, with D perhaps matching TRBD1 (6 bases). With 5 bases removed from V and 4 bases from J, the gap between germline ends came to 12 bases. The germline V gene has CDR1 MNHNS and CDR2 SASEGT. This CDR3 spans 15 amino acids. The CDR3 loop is CASSPGDRYNSPLHF. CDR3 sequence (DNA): TGTGCCAGCAGTCCAGGGGATCGGTATAATTCACCCCTCCACTTT.

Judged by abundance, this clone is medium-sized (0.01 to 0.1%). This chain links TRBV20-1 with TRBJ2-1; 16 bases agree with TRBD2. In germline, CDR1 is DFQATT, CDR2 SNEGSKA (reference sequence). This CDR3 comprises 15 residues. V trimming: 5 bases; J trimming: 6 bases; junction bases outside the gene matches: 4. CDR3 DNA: TGCAGTGCTGTGGGACTAGCGGGAGGGATCAATGAGCAGTTCTTC. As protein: CSAVGLAGGINEQFF.

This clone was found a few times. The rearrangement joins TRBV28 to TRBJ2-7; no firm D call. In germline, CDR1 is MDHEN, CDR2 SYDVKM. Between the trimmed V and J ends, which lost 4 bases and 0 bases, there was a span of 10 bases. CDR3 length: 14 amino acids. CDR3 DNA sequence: TGTGCCAGCAGTTCAGTCACAAGCTCCTACGAGCAGTACTTC. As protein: CASSSVTSSYEQYF.

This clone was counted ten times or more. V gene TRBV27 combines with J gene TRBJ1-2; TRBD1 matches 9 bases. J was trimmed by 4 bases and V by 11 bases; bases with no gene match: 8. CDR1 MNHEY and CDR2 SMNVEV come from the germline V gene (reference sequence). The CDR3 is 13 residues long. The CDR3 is CAVPGQGSYGYTF. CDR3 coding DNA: TGTGCCGTCCCGGGACAGGGAAGCTATGGCTACACCTTC.

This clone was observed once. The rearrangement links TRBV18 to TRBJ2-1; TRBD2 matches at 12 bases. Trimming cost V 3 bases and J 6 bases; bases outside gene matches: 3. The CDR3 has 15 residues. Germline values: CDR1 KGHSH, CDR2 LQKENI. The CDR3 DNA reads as TGTGCCAGCTCACCGACTAGCGGGGGTGCCAATGAGCAGTTCTTC. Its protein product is CASSPTSGGANEQFF.

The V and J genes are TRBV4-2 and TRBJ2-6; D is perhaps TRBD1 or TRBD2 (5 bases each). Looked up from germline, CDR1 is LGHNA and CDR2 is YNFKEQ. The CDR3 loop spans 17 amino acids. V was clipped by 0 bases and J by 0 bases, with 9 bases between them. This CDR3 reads CASSQEGESSGANVLTF. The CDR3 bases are TGTGCCAGCAGCCAAGAGGGGGAGAGCTCTGGGGCCAACGTCCTGACTTTC.

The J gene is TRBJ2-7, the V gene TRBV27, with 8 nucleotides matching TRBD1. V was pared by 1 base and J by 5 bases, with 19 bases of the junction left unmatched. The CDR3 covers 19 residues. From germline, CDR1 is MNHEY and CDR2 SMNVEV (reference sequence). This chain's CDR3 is CASSLFSLTSMDRAHEQYF. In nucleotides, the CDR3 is TGTGCCAGCAGTTTATTTTCTCTCACCTCGATGGACAGGGCGCACGAGCAGTACTTC.

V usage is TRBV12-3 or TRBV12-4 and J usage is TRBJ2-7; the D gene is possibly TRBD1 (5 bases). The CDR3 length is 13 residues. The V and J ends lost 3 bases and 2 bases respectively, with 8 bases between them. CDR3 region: CASSFDSPYEQYF. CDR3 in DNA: TGTGCCAGCAGTTTTGACAGCCCCTACGAGCAGTACTTC.

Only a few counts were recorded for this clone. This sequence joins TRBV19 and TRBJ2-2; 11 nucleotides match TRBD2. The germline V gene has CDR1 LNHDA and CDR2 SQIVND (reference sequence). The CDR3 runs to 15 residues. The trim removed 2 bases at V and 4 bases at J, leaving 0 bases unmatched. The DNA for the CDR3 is TGTGCCAGTAGTATACTAGCGGGGGGCACCGGGGAGCTGTTTTTT. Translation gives CASSILAGGTGELFF.

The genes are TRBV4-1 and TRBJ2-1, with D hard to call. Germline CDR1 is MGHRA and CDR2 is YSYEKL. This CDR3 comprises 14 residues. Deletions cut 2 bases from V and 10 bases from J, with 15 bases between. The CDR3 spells CASSQPGLPEEQFF. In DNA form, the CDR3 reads TGCGCCAGCAGCCAACCTGGGCTTCCCGAAGAGCAGTTCTTC.

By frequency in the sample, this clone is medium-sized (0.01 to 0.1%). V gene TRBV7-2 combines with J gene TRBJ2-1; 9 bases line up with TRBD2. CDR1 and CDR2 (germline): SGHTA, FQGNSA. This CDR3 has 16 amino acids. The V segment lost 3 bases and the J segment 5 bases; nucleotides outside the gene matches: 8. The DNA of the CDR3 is TGTGCCAGCAGCTTCCGTAGCGGGAGTTTCGACAATGAGCAGTTCTTC. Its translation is CASSFRSGSFDNEQFF.

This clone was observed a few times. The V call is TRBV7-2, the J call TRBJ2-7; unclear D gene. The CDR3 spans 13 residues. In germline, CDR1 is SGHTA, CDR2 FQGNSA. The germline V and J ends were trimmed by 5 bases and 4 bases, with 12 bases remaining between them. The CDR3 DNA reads TGTGCCAGCAGCCCCAACCGACAATACGAGCAGTACTTC. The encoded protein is CASSPNRQYEQYF.

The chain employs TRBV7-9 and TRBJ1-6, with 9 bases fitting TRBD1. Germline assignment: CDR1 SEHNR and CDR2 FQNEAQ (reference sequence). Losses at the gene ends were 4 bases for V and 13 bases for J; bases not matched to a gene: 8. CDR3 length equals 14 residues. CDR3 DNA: TGTGCCAGCAGCTCACAGGGGGCCGCCCCCCCCCTCCACTTT. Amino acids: CASSSQGAAPPLHF.

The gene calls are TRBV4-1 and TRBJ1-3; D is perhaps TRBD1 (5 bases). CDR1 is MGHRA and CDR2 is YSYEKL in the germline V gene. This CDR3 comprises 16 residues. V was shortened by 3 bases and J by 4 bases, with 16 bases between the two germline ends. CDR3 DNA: TGCGCCAGCAGCCAGATTAGAGGGGTAGGCGGAAACACCATATATTTT. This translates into CASSQIRGVGGNTIYF.

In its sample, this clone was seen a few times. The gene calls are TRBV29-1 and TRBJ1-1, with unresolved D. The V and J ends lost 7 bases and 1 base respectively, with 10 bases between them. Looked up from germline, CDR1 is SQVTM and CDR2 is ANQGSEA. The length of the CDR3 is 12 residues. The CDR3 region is CSATTSNTEAFF. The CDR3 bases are TGCAGCGCTACGACCTCGAACACTGAAGCTTTCTTT.